These 24 T cell receptor beta chains share one sample of origin, sequenced in a study of Tregs in tolerant kidney transplant recipients. The method was immunoSEQ multiplex PCR; TCRdb's version includes in-frame clones alone and lacks a portion of them. The sample carries about 78,000 clones, about 91% recorded once. The starting material was Tregs from blood, obtained before the transplant. The receptor set was obtained from a human donor who received a combined kidney and bone marrow transplant.

In the case of this clone: One end of the junction is discordant with germline, which a read error may explain. CDR3 sequence (DNA): TGTGCCAGCAGCTCCTGGGACAGGGGGCGACTAGCCTTT. Its protein is CASSSWDRGRLAF. The chain couples TRBV11-2 to TRBJ2-3; TRBD1 matches at 12 bases. Germline values: CDR1 SGHAT, CDR2 FQNNGV. The CDR3 has 13 residues.

The chain uses TRBV5-4 and TRBJ2-3; 11 bases are a match to TRBD2. In germline, CDR1 is SGHNT, CDR2 YYREEE (reference sequence). V was pared by 4 bases and J by 0 bases, with 4 bases of the junction left unmatched. This CDR3 contains 16 residues. The CDR3 region has the DNA TGTGCCAGCAGCGATGGGACTAGCGGAAGCACAGATACGCAGTATTTT. Protein sequence: CASSDGTSGSTDTQYF. Full variable domain (remainder filled in from reference TRBV5-4 and TRBJ2-3): ETGVTQSPTHLIKTRGQQVTLRCSSQSGHNTVSWYQQALGQGPQFIFQYYREEENGRGNFPPRFSGLQFPNYSSELNVNALELDDSALYLCASSDGTSGSTDTQYFGPGTRLTVL.

The chain carries TRBV19 and TRBJ1-6; 12 bases match TRBD1. V lost 9 bases, J lost 10 bases, and 7 bases stayed unmatched. Germline CDR1 and CDR2: LNHDA and SQIVND (reference sequence). The CDR3 runs 14 residues. CDR3 in amino acids: CASLPGQGASPLHF. Written as DNA, the CDR3 is TGTGCCAGCCTACCGGGACAGGGGGCCTCACCCCTCCACTTT.

The chain combines TRBV4-1 with TRBJ2-2, with 9 bases aligning to TRBD1. This CDR3 has 14 amino acids. Germline V lookup: CDR1 MGHRA, CDR2 YSYEKL. Losses at the gene ends were 6 bases for V and 5 bases for J; bases not matched to a gene: 4. CDR3 nucleotides: TGCGCCAGCAGGGGGGACAGGGAGACCGGGGAGCTGTTTTTT. Amino acids: CASRGDRETGELFF.

The genes are TRBV18 and TRBJ1-5, with D possibly TRBD1 on 5 matching bases. Trimming shortened V by 2 bases and J by 6 bases, and 11 bases separated the two germline ends. This CDR3 has 14 amino acids. Germline V gene data show CDR1 as KGHSH and CDR2 as LQKENI. CDR3 in DNA: TGTGCCAGCTCACCAGAGGGAGGGGCTCAGCCCCAGCATTTT. Amino acids: CASSPEGGAQPQHF. The entire variable domain, with the rest obtained from reference TRBV18 and TRBJ1-5, is as follows: NAGVMQNPRHLVRRRGQEARLRCSPMKGHSHVYWYRQLPEEGLKFMVYLQKENIIDESGMPKERFSAEFPKEGPSILRIQQVVRGDSAAYFCASSPEGGAQPQHFGDGTRLSIL.

The chain combines TRBV2 with TRBJ1-1; TRBD1 might be the D (5 bases). Germline assignment: CDR1 SNHLY and CDR2 FYNNEI. This CDR3 has 16 residues. Trimming removed 6 bases from V and 1 base from J, with 18 bases in between. For the CDR3, the DNA is TGTGCCAGCAGCAATACCAACAGCGGGGGGAACACTGAAGCTTTCTTT. Its protein is CASSNTNSGGNTEAFF.

V usage is TRBV6-5 and J usage is TRBJ2-7, with 8 bases fitting TRBD2. Germline V gene sequence: CDR1 MNHEY, CDR2 SVGAGI. V trimming: 1 base; J trimming: 2 bases; junction bases outside the gene matches: 7. CDR3 size: 16 residues. DNA of the CDR3: TGTGCCAGCAGTTACTACGCGGGAGCGGGGGCCTACGAGCAGTACTTC. It yields the protein CASSYYAGAGAYEQYF.

Only a few counts were recorded for this clone. The CDR3 reads CASSSGQGVGNEQFF. In DNA, the CDR3 is TGTGCCAGCAGCTCAGGACAGGGAGTTGGGAATGAGCAGTTCTTC. The chain couples TRBV11-3 to TRBJ2-1; 8 nucleotides align to TRBD1. The junction had 9 bases not matched to a gene; V was cut back by 4 bases and J by 7 bases. The germline CDR1 and CDR2 sequences are SGHNT and YENEEA. The CDR3 totals 15 residues.

The V call is TRBV5-5, the J call TRBJ2-7, with 7 positions matching TRBD2. CDR1 is SGHKS and CDR2 is YYEKEE in the germline V gene (reference sequence). The trim removed 1 base at V and 4 bases at J, leaving 5 bases unmatched. This CDR3 comprises 14 residues. In nucleotides, the CDR3 is TGTGCCAGCAGCTTGCTAGCGGAGCCATACGAGCAGTACTTC. Its translation is CASSLLAEPYEQYF.

V and J are TRBV9 and TRBJ2-2, with a weak D call TRBD2 (5 bases). V was clipped by 1 base and J by 0 bases, with 7 bases between them. The germline CDR1 and CDR2 sequences are SGDLS and YYNGEE. The CDR3 loop spans 15 amino acids. DNA of the CDR3: TGTGCCAGCAGCGTAAGCGGTGCGAACACCGGGGAGCTGTTTTTT. Its protein product is CASSVSGANTGELFF.

The chain carries TRBV6-1 and TRBJ2-5; TRBD2 agrees at 8 bases. TRBJ2-7 explains the end of the DNA better; the J call may be wrong. This CDR3 comprises 14 residues. Germline CDR1 and CDR2: MNHNS and SASEGT. CDR3 sequence (DNA): TGTGCCAGCAGTGAAAGCGGGAGCTACTACGAGCAGTACTTC. Its protein is CASSESGSYYEQYF.

This clone was detected only once. The chain has TRBV18 and TRBJ2-7; TRBD2 aligns across 12 bases. Germline V gives CDR1 KGHSH, CDR2 LQKENI. The CDR3 runs 15 residues. V dropped 6 bases and J dropped 5; count of bases not matched to a gene: 8. DNA for the CDR3: TGTGCCAGCTCGTCCCGACTAGCGGGAGTTCACGAGCAGTACTTC. Protein sequence: CASSSRLAGVHEQYF.

This clone was counted a few times. This chain links TRBV5-1 with TRBJ2-2; no definite D call. The CDR3 runs to 12 residues. V dropped 0 bases and J dropped 3 bases, with 0 bases sitting between them. Per germline, CDR1 SGHRS and CDR2 YFSETQ. The CDR3 loop is CASSLDTGELFF. The CDR3 bases are TGCGCCAGCAGCTTGGACACCGGGGAGCTGTTTTTT.

This clone was recorded once. The genes are TRBV10-3 and TRBJ1-2, with TRBD1 matching 11 bases. This CDR3 is 16 amino acids long. CDR1 ENHRY and CDR2 SYGVKD come from the germline V gene. V gave up 3 bases and J gave up 6 bases; unmatched junction bases: 9. The CDR3 nucleotides read TGTGCCATCAGTGACCCTATGCCGGGACAGGGGGATGGCTACACCTTC. Translation gives CAISDPMPGQGDGYTF.

The chain combines TRBV5-1 with TRBJ2-7; D is ambiguous. CDR1 and CDR2 from the germline V gene are SGHRS and YFSETQ. CDR3 length: 15 amino acids. The V and J ends lost 0 bases and 4 bases respectively, with 14 bases between them. Here the CDR3 DNA reads TGCGCCAGCAGCTTGGCCGTAGGAAGCCTATACGAGCAGTACTTC. It is translated as CASSLAVGSLYEQYF.

This chain uses TRBV18 with TRBJ2-1; 7 positions agree with TRBD2. CDR1 is KGHSH and CDR2 is LQKENI in the germline V gene. CDR3 length: 17 residues. V shed 3 bases and J 4 bases; nucleotides not matched to a gene: 12. CDR3 coding DNA: TGTGCCAGCTCACCTCCAACTAGCGACCGAGCTTACAATGAGCAGTTCTTC. Its translation: CASSPPTSDRAYNEQFF.

This rearrangement joins TRBV2 to TRBJ2-7, with 8 nucleotides matching TRBD2. Germline V gives CDR1 SNHLY, CDR2 FYNNEI. Trimming cost V 7 bases and J 10 bases; bases outside gene matches: 15. The CDR3 is 14 amino acids. CDR3 residues: CASNQGTRESSQYF. The CDR3 DNA sequence: TGTGCCAGCAACCAGGGGACTAGAGAGAGTTCCCAGTACTTC.

The chain uses TRBV28 and TRBJ1-2, with D possibly matching TRBD1 (6 bases). The CDR3 covers 13 residues. Germline values: CDR1 MDHEN, CDR2 SYDVKM. V was shortened by 8 bases and J by 7 bases, with 17 bases between the two germline ends. In nucleotides, the CDR3 is TGTGCCAGCCGGGGTGGGGGGGCGGCTGGCTACACCTTC. It encodes CASRGGGAAGYTF.

This rearrangement joins TRBV5-1 to TRBJ2-5; D might be TRBD2 (6 bases). In germline, CDR1 is SGHRS, CDR2 YFSETQ. The V gene lost 1 base and the J gene lost 5 bases, with 9 bases spanning the gap. The CDR3 is 13 residues long. CDR3 sequence reads: CASSLTGAETQYF. The CDR3 nucleotides read TGCGCCAGCAGCTTGACGGGAGCGGAGACCCAGTACTTC.

This chain connects TRBV7-3 to TRBJ2-1; TRBD2 matches 12 bases. Germline V gene sequence: CDR1 SGHTA, CDR2 FQGTGA. The ends lost 1 base at V and 5 bases at J; junction bases unmatched: 18. This CDR3 has 21 amino acids. The CDR3 region is CASSLMFWGGTSGHGDNEQFF. In DNA form, the CDR3 reads TGTGCCAGCAGCTTAATGTTCTGGGGCGGGACTAGCGGGCACGGAGACAATGAGCAGTTCTTC.

V gene TRBV29-1 combines with J gene TRBJ1-1, with D unclear. The CDR3 has 13 residues. V was cut by 5 bases and J by 6 bases, with 16 bases left in between. In germline, CDR1 is SQVTM, CDR2 ANQGSEA. For the CDR3, the DNA is TGCAGCGTTTATCCCGGGGAGAGGGCTGAAGCTTTCTTT. As protein: CSVYPGERAEAFF. The variable domain in full, with the rest retrieved from reference TRBV29-1 and TRBJ1-1, is SAVISQKPSRDICQRGTSLTIQCQVDSQVTMMFWYRQQPGQSLTLIATANQGSEATYESGFVIDKFPISRPNLTFSTLTVSNMSPEDSSIYLCSVYPGERAEAFFGQGTRLTVV.

V and J are TRBV11-2 and TRBJ1-1; a weak D match, TRBD1 (6 bases). The V end lost 5 bases, the J end lost 0 bases, and 16 bases lay between the germline ends. This CDR3 comprises 16 residues. The germline V gene encodes CDR1 SGHAT and CDR2 FQNNGV. The CDR3 protein is CASSITGSNMNTEAFF. CDR3 DNA sequence: TGTGCCAGCAGCATAACAGGGTCCAATATGAACACTGAAGCTTTCTTT.

The V call is TRBV5-5, the J call TRBJ1-2, with a tentative D call TRBD1 (5 bases). Germline V lookup: CDR1 SGHKS, CDR2 YYEKEE (reference sequence). Trimming stripped 0 bases from V and 3 bases from J, with 9 bases between. This CDR3 comprises 14 residues. CDR3: CASSLVPGDYGYTF. The CDR3 DNA reads as TGTGCCAGCAGCTTGGTGCCGGGGGACTATGGCTACACCTTC.

This chain joins TRBV18 and TRBJ2-3, with 10 positions matching TRBD2. V dropped 3 bases and J dropped 6; count of bases not matched to a gene: 6. The CDR3 covers 15 residues. Germline V gene sequence: CDR1 KGHSH, CDR2 LQKENI. CDR3 protein: CASSPPSGRWDTQYF. The CDR3 DNA reads as TGTGCCAGCTCACCCCCTAGCGGGAGATGGGATACGCAGTATTTT.